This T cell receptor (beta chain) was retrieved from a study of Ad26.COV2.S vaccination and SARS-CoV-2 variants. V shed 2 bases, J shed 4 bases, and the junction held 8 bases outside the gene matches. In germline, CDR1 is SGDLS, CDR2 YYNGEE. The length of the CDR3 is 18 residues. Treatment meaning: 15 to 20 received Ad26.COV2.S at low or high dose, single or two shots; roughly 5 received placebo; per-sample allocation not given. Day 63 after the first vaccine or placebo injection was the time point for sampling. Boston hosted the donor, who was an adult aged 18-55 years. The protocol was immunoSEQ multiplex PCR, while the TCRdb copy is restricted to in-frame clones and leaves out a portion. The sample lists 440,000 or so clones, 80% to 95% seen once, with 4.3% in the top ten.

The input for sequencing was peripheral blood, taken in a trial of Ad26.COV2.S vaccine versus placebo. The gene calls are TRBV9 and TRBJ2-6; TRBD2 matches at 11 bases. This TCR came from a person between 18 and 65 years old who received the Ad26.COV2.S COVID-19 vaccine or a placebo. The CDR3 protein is CASSVSSGRATGANVLTF. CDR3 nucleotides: TGTGCCAGCAGCGTCAGTAGCGGGAGGGCTACAGGGGCCAACGTCCTGACTTTC.